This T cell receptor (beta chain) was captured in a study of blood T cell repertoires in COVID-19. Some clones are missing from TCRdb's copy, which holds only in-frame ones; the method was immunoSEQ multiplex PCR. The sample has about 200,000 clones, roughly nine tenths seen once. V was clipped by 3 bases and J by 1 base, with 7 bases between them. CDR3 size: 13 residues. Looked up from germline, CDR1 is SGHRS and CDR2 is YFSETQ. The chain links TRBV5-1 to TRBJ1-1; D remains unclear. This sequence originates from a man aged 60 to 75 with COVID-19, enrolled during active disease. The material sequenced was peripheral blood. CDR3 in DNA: TGCGCCAGCAGCTGGCAAAAGAACACTGAAGCTTTCTTT. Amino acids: CASSWQKNTEAFF. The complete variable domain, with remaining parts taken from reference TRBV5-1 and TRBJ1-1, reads KAGVTQTPRYLIKTRGQQVTLSCSPISGHRSVSWYQQTPGQGLQFLFEYFSETQRNKGNFPGRFSGRQFSNSRSEMNVSTLELGDSALYLCASSWQKNTEAFFGQGTRLTVV.